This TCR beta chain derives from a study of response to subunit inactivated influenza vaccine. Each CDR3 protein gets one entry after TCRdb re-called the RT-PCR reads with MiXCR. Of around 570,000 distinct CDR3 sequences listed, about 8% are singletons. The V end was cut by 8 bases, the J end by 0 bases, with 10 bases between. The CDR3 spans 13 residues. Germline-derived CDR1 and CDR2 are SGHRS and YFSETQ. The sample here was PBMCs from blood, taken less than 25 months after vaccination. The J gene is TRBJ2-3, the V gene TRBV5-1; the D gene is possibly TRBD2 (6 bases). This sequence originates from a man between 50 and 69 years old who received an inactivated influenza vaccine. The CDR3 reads CASRDFSTDTQYF. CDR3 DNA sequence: TGCGCCAGTCGGGACTTTAGCACAGATACGCAGTATTTT.